A single sample gave rise to the 27 T cell receptor beta chains below, sequenced in a study of PD-1 blockade in classical Hodgkin lymphoma. Documented time point: cycle 4 day 1 (C4D1), after six to seven weeks of nivolumab. Exposure to brentuximab vedotin varied, and each patient had relapsed following autologous stem cell transplantation. Starting with thawed PBMCs, CD4+ T cells were purified by magnetic negative selection. Sequencing used immunoSEQ multiplex PCR; TCRdb keeps in-frame clones, though not all of them. The table lists 20,000 or so clones, around four fifths of them singletons, with just over 2.5% in the top ten. This specimen consisted of CD4+ T cells from blood, obtained before the fourth cycle of nivolumab. The receptors stem from a human donor with classical Hodgkin lymphoma.

V gene TRBV15 combines with J gene TRBJ2-2, with 8 nucleotides matching TRBD2. The CDR3 extends over 18 amino acids. V gave up 1 base and J gave up 2 bases; unmatched junction bases: 9. Germline CDR1 LNHNV, CDR2 YYDKDF (reference sequence). The CDR3 spells CATSRALLAGLNTGELFF. CDR3 bases: TGTGCCACCAGCAGAGCTCTGTTAGCGGGACTAAACACCGGGGAGCTGTTTTTT.

A remark on this clone: The sample contains more than one DNA sequence encoding this CDR3. The chain couples TRBV29-1 to TRBJ2-5, with D unresolved. The CDR3 covers 10 residues. Trimming pared 2 bases from V and 2 bases from J, leaving 0 bases between. Germline V lookup: CDR1 SQVTM, CDR2 ANQGSEA. CDR3 protein: CSVEQETQYF. The CDR3 DNA follows: TGCAGCGTTGAACAAGAGACCCAGTACTTC.

The chain joins TRBV30 to TRBJ2-1; maybe TRBD2 (6 bases). Trimming left V 0 bases short and J 3 bases short, with 12 bases between. The germline V gene has CDR1 GTSNPN and CDR2 SVGIG (reference sequence). The CDR3 runs 15 residues. The chain's CDR3 is CAWSVGGAGYNEQFF. CDR3 coding DNA: TGTGCCTGGAGTGTAGGAGGGGCTGGCTACAATGAGCAGTTCTTC.

This clone was picked up one time. The chain employs TRBV5-5 and TRBJ2-1, with D possibly being TRBD2 (5 bases). Germline CDR1 reads SGHKS; CDR2 reads YYEKEE (reference sequence). The germline V and J ends were trimmed by 4 bases and 4 bases, with 12 bases remaining between them. CDR3 length: 14 amino acids. The CDR3 protein is CASSRPGSYNEQFF. CDR3 in DNA: TGTGCCAGCAGCCGACCGGGGAGTTACAATGAGCAGTTCTTC.

This clone appeared a single time. The chain links TRBV7-2 to TRBJ2-7, with D perhaps TRBD1 or TRBD2 (5 bases each). Germline values: CDR1 SGHTA, CDR2 FQGNSA. CDR3 length: 12 amino acids. Trimming removed 5 bases from V and 10 bases from J, with 15 bases in between. The CDR3: CASSKQGVSQYF. CDR3 DNA sequence: TGTGCCAGCAGCAAGCAGGGAGTCTCCCAGTACTTC.

This sequence joins TRBV2 and TRBJ2-7; a weak D match, TRBD2 (6 bases). Trimming left V 8 bases short and J 0 bases short, with 11 bases between. The germline gives CDR1 SNHLY, CDR2 FYNNEI. The CDR3 totals 13 residues. Here the CDR3 DNA reads TGTGCCAGCCGACTAGAATTCTCCTACGAGCAGTACTTC. Protein sequence: CASRLEFSYEQYF.

The chain uses TRBV30 and TRBJ1-1; possible D gene TRBD1, 5 bases. The CDR3 length is 15 residues. The ends were cut back, 0 bases at V and 1 base at J, with 12 bases in the middle. Germline CDR1 is GTSNPN and CDR2 is SVGIG (reference sequence). The CDR3: CAWSVWGGRNTEAFF. The CDR3 DNA sequence: TGTGCCTGGAGTGTATGGGGGGGAAGGAACACTGAAGCTTTCTTT.

The V call is TRBV28, the J call TRBJ2-2; 7 bases fit TRBD1. With 6 bases clipped from V and 7 bases from J, the junction kept 14 bases outside the gene matches. Germline CDR1 reads MDHEN; CDR2 reads SYDVKM. The CDR3 is 16 amino acids. This CDR3 is CASSPHSTGKHGELFF. The CDR3 DNA follows: TGTGCCAGCAGCCCTCACTCGACAGGGAAACACGGGGAGCTGTTTTTT. Supplemented by reference TRBV28 and TRBJ2-2, the full variable domain reads DVKVTQSSRYLVKRTGEKVFLECVQDMDHENMFWYRQDPGLGLRLIYFSYDVKMKEKGDIPEGYSVSREKKERFSLILESASTNQTSMYLCASSPHSTGKHGELFFGEGSRLTVL.

This clone was counted once. This chain uses TRBV5-1 with TRBJ1-2, with TRBD1 as a possible D gene (5 bases). Germline values: CDR1 SGHRS, CDR2 YFSETQ. CDR3 length: 15 residues. The V gene lost 3 bases and the J gene lost 1 base, with 13 bases spanning the gap. The CDR3 loop reads CASSSGTLSNYGYTF. CDR3 sequence (DNA): TGCGCCAGCAGCTCCGGGACGCTGAGTAACTATGGCTACACCTTC.

This sequence joins TRBV14 and TRBJ2-7, with 13 nucleotides matching TRBD2. The CDR3 is 15 residues long. CDR1 SGHDN and CDR2 FVKESK come from the germline V gene. J lost 8 bases, V lost 3 bases, and 7 bases had no gene match. DNA for the CDR3: TGTGCCAGCAGCCATCGGACTAGCGGGAGTTTCCAGCAGTACTTC. Amino acid sequence: CASSHRTSGSFQQYF.

This clone was counted a single time. This chain uses TRBV18 with TRBJ2-1, with TRBD2 identical over 8 bases. V trimming: 3 bases; J trimming: 6 bases; junction bases outside the gene matches: 7. This CDR3 region has 15 residues. CDR1 is KGHSH, CDR2 LQKENI, per germline. The CDR3 region is CASSPEAGGGNEQFF. The CDR3 bases are TGTGCCAGCTCACCGGAGGCGGGAGGAGGCAATGAGCAGTTCTTC.

The genes are TRBV27 and TRBJ2-1; 10 bases map to TRBD2. Per the germline V gene, CDR1 is MNHEY and CDR2 is SMNVEV (reference sequence). V lost 5 bases to trimming and J lost 7 bases; unmatched junction nucleotides: 8. CDR3 length: 15 residues. This chain's CDR3 is CASSTASGSRNEQFF. The CDR3 DNA follows: TGTGCCAGCAGTACCGCTAGCGGGAGTAGGAATGAGCAGTTCTTC.

The chain is built from TRBV6-1 and TRBJ2-7, with D perhaps TRBD2 (6 bases). Trimming removed 6 bases at V and 3 bases at J, with 9 bases between. The CDR3 has 12 residues. From germline, CDR1 is MNHNS and CDR2 SASEGT. The CDR3 DNA reads TGTGCCAGCAGGGGGGGAATCTACGAGCAGTACTTC. It specifies CASRGGIYEQYF.

The chain joins TRBV27 to TRBJ1-5, with 8 bases matching TRBD1. Germline trimming cut 5 bases from V and 1 base from J; bases unmatched to any gene: 16. Per the germline V gene, CDR1 is MNHEY and CDR2 is SMNVEV (reference sequence). This CDR3 region has 19 residues. In DNA, the CDR3 is TGTGCCAGCAGTCTAAAACCTCCATTCCAGGGGGCAAGCAATCAGCCCCAGCATTTT. Encoded protein: CASSLKPPFQGASNQPQHF.

This clone showed up just a few times. The chain carries TRBV5-6 and TRBJ2-2; D unclear. Trimming cost V 4 bases and J 5 bases, with 6 bases left between them. The CDR3 is 12 residues long. The V gene's germline CDR1 is SGHDT and CDR2 YYEEEE. CDR3 DNA sequence: TGTGCCAGCAGCAGGCAAACCGGGGAGCTGTTTTTT. This gives the protein CASSRQTGELFF.

This clone showed up just a few times. The rearrangement links TRBV2 to TRBJ2-3, with 14 bases identical to TRBD2. The CDR3 has 13 residues. In germline, CDR1 is SNHLY, CDR2 FYNNEI. The trim removed 7 bases at V and 10 bases at J, leaving 4 bases unmatched. The CDR3 protein is CASNGLAGGAQYF. The CDR3 DNA reads TGTGCCAGCAACGGACTAGCGGGAGGAGCGCAGTATTTT. Variable domain in full (rest from reference TRBV2 and TRBJ2-3): EPEVTQTPSHQVTQMGQEVILRCVPISNHLYFYWYRQILGQKVEFLVSFYNNEISEKSEIFDDQFSVERPDGSNFTLKIRSTKLEDSAMYFCASNGLAGGAQYFGPGTRLTVL.

Details on this clone: A junction end diverges from the germline sequence, so it may reflect a read error. For the CDR3, the DNA is TGTGCCAGCAGTTACGGGGCGGGATCCGGGGCCAACTTCCTGACTTTC. Its translation is CASSYGAGSGANFLTF. The chain recombines TRBV6-5 with TRBJ2-6, with D perhaps TRBD2 (6 bases). This CDR3 comprises 16 residues. Looked up from germline, CDR1 is MNHEY and CDR2 is SVGAGI.

This clone was detected only a few times. This chain uses TRBV19 with TRBJ2-3, with 15 bases lining up with TRBD2. Germline V gives CDR1 LNHDA, CDR2 SQIVND (reference sequence). With 10 bases clipped from V and 7 bases from J, the junction kept 6 bases outside the gene matches. This CDR3 is 14 amino acids long. The CDR3 DNA reads as TGTGCCACCAGGGGGACTAGCGGGGGGAATACGCAGTATTTT. It yields the protein CATRGTSGGNTQYF.

This chain connects TRBV10-3 to TRBJ2-7, with 10 bases aligning to TRBD2. The CDR3 contains 14 residues. The V and J ends lost 4 bases and 5 bases, in that order; junction bases with no gene match: 5. Germline V gives CDR1 ENHRY, CDR2 SYGVKD. The CDR3 bases are TGTGCCATCAGTGCAGGGACTAGCGTGGACGAGCAGTACTTC. It codes for CAISAGTSVDEQYF.

This clone occurred a few times. This chain links TRBV19 with TRBJ2-1, with a tentative D call TRBD1 (5 bases). Germline values: CDR1 LNHDA, CDR2 SQIVND (reference sequence). The V gene lost 0 bases and the J gene lost 6 bases, with 15 bases spanning the gap. The CDR3 totals 16 residues. CDR3 in DNA: TGTGCCAGTAGTATAGATTTGACAGCCACCGGCAATGAGCAGTTCTTC. It encodes CASSIDLTATGNEQFF. The full variable domain, completed using reference TRBV19 and TRBJ2-1, is DGGITQSPKYLFRKEGQNVTLSCEQNLNHDAMYWYRQDPGQGLRLIYYSQIVNDFQKGDIAEGYSVSREKKESFPLTVTSAQKNPTAFYLCASSIDLTATGNEQFFGPGTRLTVL.

The V gene is TRBV15, the J gene TRBJ2-1, with D possibly matching TRBD2 (6 bases). Germline V gene lookup returns CDR1 LNHNV and CDR2 YYDKDF (reference sequence). This CDR3 is 16 amino acids long. Trimming removed 5 bases from V and 0 bases from J, with 14 bases in between. The DNA of the CDR3 is TGTGCCACCAGCCTATGGAGGGAGAGCTCCTACAATGAGCAGTTCTTC. It encodes CATSLWRESSYNEQFF.

The chain carries TRBV9 and TRBJ2-5; D not certain. The germline CDR1 and CDR2 sequences are SGDLS and YYNGEE. The V end was cut by 2 bases, the J end by 2 bases, with 16 bases between. CDR3 length: 16 residues. CDR3 bases: TGTGCCAGCAGCGTCCGTACTCCTGGGCTACAAGAGACCCAGTACTTC. It yields the protein CASSVRTPGLQETQYF.

The chain joins TRBV27 to TRBJ1-1; a weak D match, TRBD1 (5 bases). Germline V CDR1 and CDR2: MNHEY, SMNVEV (reference sequence). Trimming took 7 bases from V and 0 from J, leaving 15 bases between them. There are 15 residues in the CDR3. As DNA, the CDR3 is TGTGCCAGCATCGGGGCCCGAGGCATGAACACTGAAGCTTTCTTT. It yields the protein CASIGARGMNTEAFF.

V gene TRBV18 combines with J gene TRBJ2-3, with unresolved D. V was trimmed by 4 bases and J by 4 bases, leaving 15 bases between them. The CDR3 totals 15 residues. CDR1 is KGHSH and CDR2 is LQKENI in the germline V gene. CDR3 loop: CASSRASSRADTQYF. In DNA, the CDR3 is TGTGCCAGCTCACGGGCCTCCTCTCGGGCAGATACGCAGTATTTT.

The rearrangement links TRBV19 to TRBJ2-1; D is possibly TRBD1 (5 bases). V was trimmed by 3 bases and J by 1 base, leaving 7 bases between them. Germline lookup yields CDR1 LNHDA and CDR2 SQIVND (reference sequence). This CDR3 contains 14 residues. The CDR3 reads CASSIQGSYNEQFF. The CDR3 DNA follows: TGTGCCAGTAGTATCCAGGGTTCCTACAATGAGCAGTTCTTC. Full variable domain (remainder filled in from reference TRBV19 and TRBJ2-1): DGGITQSPKYLFRKEGQNVTLSCEQNLNHDAMYWYRQDPGQGLRLIYYSQIVNDFQKGDIAEGYSVSREKKESFPLTVTSAQKNPTAFYLCASSIQGSYNEQFFGPGTRLTVL.

This clone was observed a handful of times. The chain has TRBV11-2 and TRBJ2-7; 9 positions agree with TRBD2. Germline CDR1 is SGHAT and CDR2 is FQNNGV. The J segment lost 3 bases and the V segment lost 2 bases, leaving 8 bases of the junction unmatched. The CDR3 is 16 amino acids. The CDR3 sequence is CASSLTGSSGSYEQYF. Here the CDR3 DNA reads TGTGCCAGCAGCTTAACGGGCAGTAGCGGGAGCTACGAGCAGTACTTC.

This clone has just one count. V usage is TRBV18 and J usage is TRBJ2-7; TRBD2 matches at 7 bases. This CDR3 region has 13 residues. Germline V CDR1 and CDR2: KGHSH, LQKENI. Trimming took 4 bases from V and 10 from J; bases not matched to a gene: 10. The chain's CDR3 is CASSRASTSEQYF. CDR3 coding DNA: TGTGCCAGCTCACGAGCAAGCACTAGCGAACAGTACTTC.